A single sample is the source of the 24 T cell receptor beta chains below, sequenced in a study of beta chain features in type 1 diabetes. Reverse transcribing all isolated RNA meant expressed TCRB transcripts were sequenced. Assay used: immunoSEQ multiplex PCR; TCRdb lists only in-frame clones, some missing. Of some 150,000 clones in the sample, around 9.3% were seen once. The sample taken for sequencing was naive CD4+ T cells from blood. The receptors derive from a man in his late teens or twenties in good health.

The sample holds many counts of this clone. Its ends do not fully match the called genes, so a read error is possible. This chain uses TRBV5-4 with TRBJ1-1; the D gene is possibly TRBD1 (5 bases). Germline CDR1 is SGHNT and CDR2 is YYREEE (reference sequence). The CDR3 is 14 amino acids. The CDR3 region is CASSVRVMNAEAFF. The CDR3 DNA reads as TGTGCCAGCAGCGTCAGGGTAATGAACGCTGAAGCTTTCTTT.

This clone was observed a handful of times. This chain connects TRBV7-2 to TRBJ2-1, with D perhaps TRBD1 (6 bases). The germline V gene has CDR1 SGHTA and CDR2 FQGNSA. V was clipped by 3 bases and J by 5 bases, with 11 bases between them. The CDR3 has 14 amino acids. As DNA, the CDR3 is TGTGCCAGCAGCTTGTTTGGGACAAACAATGAGCAGTTCTTC. Translation gives CASSLFGTNNEQFF.

The table lists this clone with a few counts. The V call is TRBV11-1, the J call TRBJ2-7; TRBD1 matches at 10 bases. The CDR3 runs 15 residues. The ends lost 5 bases at V and 2 bases at J; junction bases unmatched: 6. Per germline, CDR1 SGHAT and CDR2 FQDESV (reference sequence). CDR3 sequence reads: CASSQRDRGTYEQYF. The CDR3 DNA reads as TGTGCCAGCAGCCAACGGGACAGGGGTACCTACGAGCAGTACTTC.

This clone was seen more than once but under ten times. The chain is built from TRBV11-3 and TRBJ2-1; weak D call: TRBD1 (6 bases). This CDR3 spans 13 amino acids. CDR1 is SGHNT, CDR2 YENEEA, per germline. V was shortened by 5 bases and J by 2 bases, with 7 bases between the two germline ends. This CDR3 is CASSPGAYNEQFF. The CDR3 region has the DNA TGTGCCAGCAGCCCAGGGGCCTACAATGAGCAGTTCTTC.

The sample holds a few counts of this clone. The chain couples TRBV4-3 to TRBJ1-4, with D possibly being TRBD1 (5 bases). The germline V gene has CDR1 LGHNA and CDR2 YSLEER. Trimming removed 1 base from V and 0 bases from J, with 12 bases in between. The CDR3 loop spans 17 amino acids. In nucleotides, the CDR3 is TGCGCCAGCAGCCAAGGGGCCTGGGGCACAACTAATGAAAAACTGTTTTTT. Translation gives CASSQGAWGTTNEKLFF.

V and J are TRBV9 and TRBJ1-2; unclear D gene. The germline V and J ends were trimmed by 3 bases and 4 bases, with 16 bases remaining between them. Germline CDR1 SGDLS, CDR2 YYNGEE. The CDR3 loop spans 15 amino acids. The CDR3 is CASSAWAPIGYGYTF. Written as DNA, the CDR3 is TGTGCCAGCAGCGCATGGGCCCCGATAGGCTATGGCTACACCTTC.

V and J are TRBV7-8 and TRBJ2-2; maybe TRBD2 (5 bases). Trimming cost V 1 base and J 6 bases, with 6 bases left between them. Germline-derived CDR1 and CDR2 are SGHVS and FQNEAQ. CDR3 length: 13 residues. CDR3 coding DNA: TGTGCCAGCAGCTTAGAACTAGCCGGGGAGCTGTTTTTT. Translating gives CASSLELAGELFF.

In its sample, this clone was seen a few times. The CDR3 nucleotides read TGTGCCTGGAGTGAAAAAGCATCTCGGGAGACCCAGTACTTC. This encodes CAWSEKASRETQYF. The rearrangement uses TRBV30 and TRBJ2-5; D gene ambiguous. Germline V gene data show CDR1 as GTSNPN and CDR2 as SVGIG (reference sequence). CDR3 size: 14 residues. The germline V and J ends were trimmed by 1 base and 5 bases, with 14 bases remaining between them.

This clone has more than one count but fewer than ten. The chain has TRBV9 and TRBJ1-5; possibly TRBD1 for D (6 bases). V lost 0 bases to trimming and J lost 7 bases, with 11 bases between them. The CDR3 sequence is 14 residues long. Per germline, CDR1 SGDLS and CDR2 YYNGEE. The CDR3 region is CASSVADTGQPQHF. CDR3 DNA: TGTGCCAGCAGCGTAGCGGACACAGGGCAGCCCCAGCATTTT.

This clone was seen more than once but under ten times. The gene calls are TRBV7-3 and TRBJ2-2; D remains ambiguous. This CDR3 contains 15 residues. The germline V gene encodes CDR1 SGHTA and CDR2 FQGTGA. Trimming shortened V by 4 bases and J by 0 bases, and 9 bases separated the two germline ends. CDR3 loop: CASSSAVANTGELFF. As DNA, the CDR3 is TGTGCCAGCAGCTCGGCGGTGGCGAACACCGGGGAGCTGTTTTTT.

The chain couples TRBV7-9 to TRBJ2-2; possibly TRBD2 for D (6 bases). Germline lookup yields CDR1 SEHNR and CDR2 FQNEAQ (reference sequence). Trimming took 5 bases from V and 0 from J, leaving 10 bases between them. The CDR3 is 15 residues long. CDR3 DNA: TGTGCCAGCAGCCCGGGACTTCCGAACACCGGGGAGCTGTTTTTT. Its translation: CASSPGLPNTGELFF.

This clone has just a few counts. The chain has TRBV28 and TRBJ1-5; a possible D gene is TRBD1 (5 bases). Germline V CDR1 and CDR2: MDHEN, SYDVKM. Trimming shortened V by 7 bases and J by 0 bases, and 13 bases separated the two germline ends. The CDR3 contains 15 residues. The CDR3 loop is CASTQGDPSNQPQHF. The CDR3 DNA follows: TGTGCCAGCACGCAGGGTGACCCTAGCAATCAGCCCCAGCATTTT. The complete variable domain, with remaining parts taken from reference TRBV28 and TRBJ1-5, reads DVKVTQSSRYLVKRTGEKVFLECVQDMDHENMFWYRQDPGLGLRLIYFSYDVKMKEKGDIPEGYSVSREKKERFSLILESASTNQTSMYLCASTQGDPSNQPQHFGDGTRLSIL.

This clone occurred a few times. This chain uses TRBV5-1 with TRBJ2-7; 13 positions match TRBD2. After removal of 4 bases from V and 6 bases from J, the junction contained 4 bases not matched to a gene. CDR1 is SGHRS, CDR2 YFSETQ, per germline. The CDR3 has 14 residues. The CDR3 DNA reads TGCGCCAGCAGCCAAAGGACTAGCGGGGGCGAGCAGTACTTC. It specifies CASSQRTSGGEQYF.

This chain links TRBV4-3 with TRBJ2-3; 7 bases line up with TRBD2. The V gene end was trimmed by 1 base and the J gene end by 0 bases; junction bases not matched to a gene: 13. The CDR3 is 19 amino acids. The germline V gene has CDR1 LGHNA and CDR2 YSLEER. The CDR3 DNA reads as TGCGCCAGCAGCCAAGGGGGAGCGGGGCATCCCTATAGCACAGATACGCAGTATTTT. Its translation: CASSQGGAGHPYSTDTQYF.

This clone was counted only a few times. The rearrangement links TRBV7-9 to TRBJ2-7; 7 nucleotides align to TRBD2. CDR1 and CDR2 from the germline V gene are SEHNR and FQNEAQ (reference sequence). CDR3 length: 14 amino acids. V lost 2 bases, J lost 4 bases, and 5 bases stayed unmatched. DNA of the CDR3: TGTGCCAGCAGCTTACGTCAGGGAGGGTACGAGCAGTACTTC. Translated: CASSLRQGGYEQYF.

Many counts were recorded for this clone. V and J are TRBV7-9 and TRBJ2-2, with D perhaps TRBD1 (6 bases). This CDR3 region has 15 residues. The V gene's germline CDR1 is SEHNR and CDR2 FQNEAQ (reference sequence). Trimming removed 5 bases from V and 7 bases from J, with 17 bases in between. Here the CDR3 DNA reads TGTGCCAGCAGCGTCAACAGGGAACTTATCGGGGAGCTGTTTTTT. Its protein product is CASSVNRELIGELFF.

This clone was observed a handful of times. The chain carries TRBV2 and TRBJ1-4; 7 bases are a match to TRBD1. V lost 3 bases to trimming and J lost 8 bases; unmatched junction nucleotides: 12. The CDR3 runs to 16 residues. The V gene's germline CDR1 is SNHLY and CDR2 FYNNEI. CDR3 sequence (DNA): TGTGCCAGCAGTGACCCGAGACAGGGAGTGAAAGAAAAACTGTTTTTT. This sequence encodes CASSDPRQGVKEKLFF.

This clone was seen many times. The chain has TRBV28 and TRBJ2-7; D possibly corresponds to TRBD1 (5 bases). The germline V and J ends were trimmed by 4 bases and 3 bases, with 7 bases remaining between them. The CDR3 covers 12 residues. The germline V gene encodes CDR1 MDHEN and CDR2 SYDVKM. CDR3 amino acids: CASSSDSYEQYF. The CDR3 coding sequence is TGTGCCAGCAGTTCTGACAGCTACGAGCAGTACTTC.

This clone was detected a few times. V is TRBV5-4 and J is TRBJ2-5, with 9 bases identical to TRBD1. The junction had 4 bases not matched to a gene; V was cut back by 6 bases and J by 1 base. From germline, CDR1 is SGHNT and CDR2 YYREEE (reference sequence). The CDR3 is 14 amino acids. The CDR3 region has the DNA TGTGCCAGCAACTTACAGGGGGCCCAAGAGACCCAGTACTTC. Amino acids: CASNLQGAQETQYF.

This clone has just a few counts. This chain connects TRBV18 to TRBJ2-7, with D possibly being TRBD2 (7 bases). Germline-derived CDR1 and CDR2 are KGHSH and LQKENI. This CDR3 is built from 14 residues. The V end was cut by 2 bases, the J end by 4 bases, with 12 bases between. The CDR3 DNA reads as TGTGCCAGCTCACCAGGGGGGGGCAGGTACGAGCAGTACTTC. It translates to CASSPGGGRYEQYF.

The chain couples TRBV6-4 to TRBJ1-5; D is perhaps TRBD1 (5 bases). The V gene lost 4 bases and the J gene lost 0 bases, with 7 bases spanning the gap. The CDR3 runs 14 residues. The germline V gene has CDR1 MRHNA and CDR2 SNTAGT. The CDR3, as DNA: TGTGCCAGCAGTGTCGACAGTAGCAATCAGCCCCAGCATTTT. Amino acids: CASSVDSSNQPQHF.

On this clone itself: Other DNA sequences in this sample translate to the same CDR3. V gene TRBV30 combines with J gene TRBJ1-5; TRBD1 is a possible D gene (6 bases). CDR3 length: 13 residues. Between the trimmed V and J ends, which lost 1 base and 5 bases, there was a span of 9 bases. Germline CDR1 is GTSNPN and CDR2 is SVGIG (reference sequence). The CDR3, as DNA: TGTGCCTGGAGTGGAGGGGGGGATCAGCCCCAGCATTTT. This translates into CAWSGGGDQPQHF.

The chain combines TRBV6-1 with TRBJ1-1, with D hard to call. This CDR3 is built from 14 residues. Germline loops: CDR1 MNHNS, CDR2 SASEGT. V lost 2 bases, J lost 3 bases, and 10 bases lay in between. CDR3 region: CASSETSGYTEAFF. CDR3 nucleotide sequence: TGTGCCAGCAGTGAAACCTCGGGTTACACTGAAGCTTTCTTT.

This clone was found a few times. The chain couples TRBV5-1 to TRBJ1-4; TRBD1 agrees at 10 bases. V was pared by 4 bases and J by 8 bases, with 5 bases of the junction left unmatched. CDR3 length: 14 amino acids. Per the germline V gene, CDR1 is SGHRS and CDR2 is YFSETQ. The CDR3: CASSRDRGGEKLFF. In DNA, the CDR3 is TGCGCCAGCAGCAGGGACAGGGGAGGGGAAAAACTGTTTTTT.